These 18 T cell receptor beta chains share one sample of origin, sequenced in a study of vaccination and CD4 T cells after COVID-19. Regarding treatment: roughly 11-day PBMC culture with coronavirus spike peptide pools or control peptides (ViraFEST assay). Their antigens remain unidentified. CD4+ T cells that had been cultured provided DNA sequenced with the Oncomine TCR Beta short-read assay. TCRdb analysed the PCR reads with MiXCR anew, one entry per CDR3 protein. This repertoire shows roughly 16,000 distinct CDR3 sequences, approximately 54% found once; its top ten account for approximately 10%. Material: CD4+ T cells from blood, cultured in vitro. These receptors were obtained from a human donor who had recovered from COVID-19.

The rearrangement links TRBV20-1 to TRBJ2-3; D remains ambiguous. Germline V gene lookup returns CDR1 DFQATT and CDR2 SNEGSKA (reference sequence). Trimming cost V 5 bases and J 0 bases, with 12 bases left between them. CDR3 size: 14 residues. The CDR3 DNA reads as TGCAGTGCTGCGTCAACTGGTAGCACAGATACGCAGTATTTT. This sequence encodes CSAASTGSTDTQYF.

The CDR3 region has the DNA TGTGCCAGCAGCGTAGTTGGCGGGGCTGATACGCAGTATTTT. Its translation is CASSVVGGADTQYF. This chain joins TRBV9 and TRBJ2-3, with D maybe TRBD2 (6 bases). The V and J ends lost 0 bases and 6 bases respectively, with 11 bases between them. The CDR3 consists of 14 residues. Germline values: CDR1 SGDLS, CDR2 YYNGEE.

V and J are TRBV27 and TRBJ2-2; D uncertain. CDR1 MNHEY and CDR2 SMNVEV come from the germline V gene (reference sequence). V dropped 4 bases and J dropped 2 bases, with 14 bases sitting between them. This CDR3 has 16 amino acids. The CDR3 DNA sequence: TGTGCCAGCAGTTCCCCCTCTAAGGAAAACACCGGGGAGCTGTTTTTT. This gives the protein CASSSPSKENTGELFF.

The CDR3 DNA reads TGTGCCAGCAGCTCACCGGGACTAGCGGGCGAAACCCGAGGTTACAATGAGCAGTTCTTC. This sequence encodes CASSSPGLAGETRGYNEQFF. The chain has TRBV7-2 and TRBJ2-1; 12 bases fit TRBD2. Per the germline V gene, CDR1 is SGHTA and CDR2 is FQGNSA. CDR3 length: 20 amino acids. V was pared by 4 bases and J by 4 bases, with 17 bases of the junction left unmatched.

This chain joins TRBV6-2 or TRBV6-3 and TRBJ2-7; 8 bases fit TRBD1. The V and J ends lost 4 bases and 6 bases, in that order; junction bases with no gene match: 8. Germline values: CDR1 MNHEY, CDR2 SVGEGT. The CDR3 is made up of 14 amino acids. The CDR3 loop is CASSFNDRGGEQYF. Here the CDR3 DNA reads TGTGCCAGCAGTTTCAACGACAGGGGCGGCGAGCAGTACTTC.

This rearrangement joins TRBV5-1 to TRBJ2-7; D uncertain. The CDR3 has 14 amino acids. Trimming pared 5 bases from V and 7 bases from J, leaving 19 bases between. The germline CDR1 and CDR2 sequences are SGHRS and YFSETQ. Here the CDR3 reads CASSSGSGVGEQYF. CDR3 sequence (DNA): TGCGCCAGCAGTTCCGGGTCCGGCGTGGGGGAGCAGTACTTC.

This clonotype was seen more than once but under ten times. V and J are TRBV11-1 and TRBJ2-1, with 9 bases that match TRBD2. Germline CDR1 and CDR2: SGHAT and FQDESV (reference sequence). V was clipped by 0 bases and J by 0 bases; unmatched bases: 9. The CDR3 is 19 residues long. The CDR3 DNA is TGTGCCAGCAGCTTAGCTAGCGGGGGTCCCTGGAGCTCCTACAATGAGCAGTTCTTC. Translating it yields CASSLASGGPWSSYNEQFF.

The chain is built from TRBV11-1 and TRBJ1-6; D is possibly TRBD1 (5 bases). CDR3 length: 14 amino acids. Trimming pared 5 bases from V and 14 bases from J, leaving 19 bases between. Germline-derived CDR1 and CDR2 are SGHAT and FQDESV (reference sequence). CDR3 protein: CASSPGAGWGTLHF. The CDR3 DNA reads TGTGCCAGCAGCCCCGGGGCAGGCTGGGGGACCCTCCACTTT.

This chain links TRBV6-1 with TRBJ2-3; D not resolved. V was shortened by 11 bases and J by 0 bases, with 15 bases between the two germline ends. This CDR3 contains 14 residues. Germline values: CDR1 MNHNS, CDR2 SASEGT. CDR3 in amino acids: CAHRYTLSTDTQYF. CDR3 nucleotides: TGTGCCCACCGGTACACACTTAGCACAGATACGCAGTATTTT.

The chain is built from TRBV24-1 and TRBJ2-3, with a possible D match to TRBD2 (6 bases). Germline CDR1 reads KGHDR; CDR2 reads SFDVKD. V was pared by 2 bases and J by 8 bases, with 22 bases between. This CDR3 spans 17 amino acids. The CDR3 DNA follows: TGTGCCACCAGTGATTCCGAAGACGGAGGTTTTAGCGGTACGCAGTATTTT. It translates to CATSDSEDGGFSGTQYF.

This chain joins TRBV12-3 or TRBV12-4 and TRBJ2-1; TRBD2 might be the D (6 bases). V was trimmed by 2 bases and J by 7 bases, leaving 9 bases between them. CDR3 length: 13 residues. CDR3 bases: TGTGCCAGCAGTTTACTCGCGGGGAATGAGCAGTTCTTC. Protein product: CASSLLAGNEQFF.

The chain couples TRBV5-6 to TRBJ1-6, with 8 bases matching TRBD1. Trimming at V came to 4 bases and at J to 7 bases, leaving 13 bases not matched to a gene. In germline, CDR1 is SGHDT, CDR2 YYEEEE. CDR3 length: 17 residues. CDR3 sequence (DNA): TGTGCCAGCAGCCAAGGAAGGCTAACAGGGGGGAATTCACCCCTCCACTTT. Its translation: CASSQGRLTGGNSPLHF. The entire variable domain, with the rest obtained from reference TRBV5-6 and TRBJ1-6, is as follows: DAGVTQSPTHLIKTRGQQVTLRCSPKSGHDTVSWYQQALGQGPQFIFQYYEEEERQRGNFPDRFSGHQFPNYSSELNVNALLLGDSALYLCASSQGRLTGGNSPLHFGNGTRLTVT.

This clonotype was picked up a small number of times. The chain's CDR3 is CASTQAGTGNTIYF. CDR3 nucleotide sequence: TGTGCCAGCACCCAAGCAGGGACTGGAAACACCATATATTTT. The J gene is TRBJ1-3, the V gene TRBV6-2 or TRBV6-3; TRBD1 is a possible D gene (5 bases). V lost 7 bases and J 2 bases, leaving 12 bases between the germline ends. The CDR3 extends over 14 amino acids. CDR1 and CDR2 (germline): MNHEY, SVGEGT.

The chain carries TRBV10-3 and TRBJ2-3, with 8 positions matching TRBD2. The V gene's germline CDR1 is ENHRY and CDR2 SYGVKD. Trimming removed 6 bases from V and 3 bases from J; junction bases left unmatched: 8. CDR3 length: 15 residues. For the CDR3, the DNA is TGTGCCATCAGCACTATCAGCGGGAGAACAGATACGCAGTATTTT. This encodes CAISTISGRTDTQYF.

J is TRBJ2-3 and V is TRBV19; no clear D gene. V shed 2 bases and J shed 2 bases, with 11 bases lying between them. From germline, CDR1 is LNHDA and CDR2 SQIVND (reference sequence). The CDR3 spans 15 residues. The CDR3 coding sequence is TGTGCCAGTAGTATAACCTACAGCAACACAGATACGCAGTATTTT. Residues: CASSITYSNTDTQYF.

The chain couples TRBV12-3 or TRBV12-4 to TRBJ2-5; no reliable D call. V shed 3 bases and J shed 5 bases, with 4 bases lying between them. The CDR3 extends over 11 amino acids. In DNA, the CDR3 is TGTGCCAGCAGTTTCGGGGAGACCCAGTACTTC. Translation: CASSFGETQYF.

The chain has TRBV5-1 and TRBJ2-2, with 12 bases that match TRBD2. This CDR3 is built from 18 residues. Germline assignment: CDR1 SGHRS and CDR2 YFSETQ. The V and J ends lost 2 bases and 0 bases, in that order; junction bases with no gene match: 5. Here the CDR3 DNA reads TGCGCCAGCAGCTTTGGGACTAGCGGGTTCGCGAACACCGGGGAGCTGTTTTTT. This codes for CASSFGTSGFANTGELFF.

This clonotype was seen only a few times. The chain uses TRBV7-9 and TRBJ2-3; TRBD1 is a possible D gene (6 bases). The CDR3 spans 15 residues. CDR1 is SEHNR and CDR2 is FQNEAQ in the germline V gene (reference sequence). V dropped 5 bases and J dropped 9 bases, with 21 bases sitting between them. In DNA, the CDR3 is TGTGCCAGCAGCCTCGGCAGGGGCTATTTTGACACGCAGTATTTT. Translating it yields CASSLGRGYFDTQYF.